The 10 T cell receptor beta chains given below trace back to one sample, sequenced in a study of T cells after yellow fever vaccination. From the 5' RACE reads, TCRdb called clonotypes with MiXCR, one entry per CDR3 protein. The table records hundreds of thousands of distinct CDR3 sequences, 8.5% to 10% of them present only once. Source: PBMCs, taken on the day of the first yellow fever vaccination. These receptors all come from a man aged 18-30 years who received the YFV17D yellow fever vaccine.

The chain is built from TRBV27 and TRBJ1-5; D is uncertain. The CDR3 is 15 residues long. V lost 2 bases, J lost 0 bases, and 8 bases lay in between. The germline V gene has CDR1 MNHEY and CDR2 SMNVEV (reference sequence). CDR3 region: CASSLTPYSNQPQHF. The CDR3 DNA sequence: TGTGCCAGCAGTTTAACCCCCTATAGCAATCAGCCCCAGCATTTT.

This clonotype has a handful of counts. The V call is TRBV12-3 or TRBV12-4, the J call TRBJ2-7; 11 bases align to TRBD1. The CDR3 totals 13 residues. Unmatched junction bases numbered 6, after V lost 5 bases and J lost 9 bases. CDR3 in amino acids: CASSGGQGGGQYF. The CDR3 DNA is TGTGCCAGCAGTGGGGGACAGGGGGGCGGGCAGTACTTC.

The V call is TRBV7-2, the J call TRBJ2-7; D is perhaps TRBD2 (7 bases). The CDR3 runs to 14 residues. Looked up from germline, CDR1 is SGHTA and CDR2 is FQGNSA. The V end lost 2 bases, the J end lost 7 bases, and 15 bases lay between the germline ends. The CDR3 loop is CASSLYTGGWEQYF. CDR3 sequence (DNA): TGTGCCAGCAGCTTATATACGGGGGGCTGGGAGCAGTACTTC.

This clonotype turned up a few times. The CDR3 spells CASSPWRGADNEQFF. CDR3 DNA: TGTGCCAGCAGCCCGTGGCGGGGGGCTGACAATGAGCAGTTCTTC. This chain joins TRBV6-1 and TRBJ2-1; 8 bases line up with TRBD2. This CDR3 region has 15 residues. Looked up from germline, CDR1 is MNHNS and CDR2 is SASEGT. The junction had 9 bases not matched to a gene; V was cut back by 6 bases and J by 5 bases.

This clonotype was observed many times. The chain is built from TRBV5-6 and TRBJ1-6; D is possibly TRBD1 (5 bases). With 0 bases removed from V and 9 bases from J, the gap between germline ends came to 10 bases. Germline V gene data show CDR1 as SGHDT and CDR2 as YYEEEE. The CDR3 is made up of 14 amino acids. Here the CDR3 reads CASSLDRFSSPLHF. In DNA form, the CDR3 reads TGTGCCAGCAGCTTGGACAGGTTCAGTTCACCCCTCCACTTT.

This clonotype was seen a few times. This chain uses TRBV2 with TRBJ2-7, with TRBD1 matching 8 bases. The trim removed 7 bases at V and 3 bases at J, leaving 11 bases unmatched. Germline-derived CDR1 and CDR2 are SNHLY and FYNNEI. The length of the CDR3 is 15 residues. The CDR3 region is CASTAAGQADYEQYF. The CDR3, as DNA: TGTGCCAGCACCGCGGCGGGACAGGCCGACTACGAGCAGTACTTC.

A few counts support this clonotype. V is TRBV29-1 and J is TRBJ2-3; D is unresolved. Germline V gene data show CDR1 as SQVTM and CDR2 as ANQGSEA. V was trimmed by 6 bases and J by 3 bases, leaving 16 bases between them. The CDR3 has 14 amino acids. The CDR3 protein is CSVAPAVRTDTQYF. CDR3 nucleotides: TGCAGCGTCGCACCGGCGGTTCGAACAGATACGCAGTATTTT.

This clonotype was observed a few times. This chain connects TRBV5-5 to TRBJ1-5; a possible D gene is TRBD1 (5 bases). CDR3 length equals 15 residues. V was pared by 4 bases and J by 7 bases, with 18 bases between. CDR1 is SGHKS, CDR2 YYEKEE, per germline (reference sequence). As DNA, the CDR3 is TGTGCCAGCAGCCCTATCCAGGGTGGATGGCAGCCCCAGCATTTT. Encoded protein: CASSPIQGGWQPQHF.

Only a few counts were recorded for this clonotype. The V call is TRBV7-2, the J call TRBJ2-7, with D possibly being TRBD2 (6 bases). V gave up 5 bases and J gave up 8 bases, with 13 bases separating them. The germline CDR1 and CDR2 sequences are SGHTA and FQGNSA. The CDR3 runs 12 residues. The CDR3 nucleotides are TGTGCCAGCAGCCAGGCGGGGCGAAAGCAGTACTTC. This codes for CASSQAGRKQYF.

In this sample, this clonotype turned up many times. The genes are TRBV5-1 and TRBJ2-2, with TRBD1 identical over 7 bases. Germline trimming cut 4 bases from V and 5 bases from J; bases unmatched to any gene: 8. Germline CDR1 is SGHRS and CDR2 is YFSETQ. This CDR3 spans 15 amino acids. The DNA of the CDR3 is TGCGCCAGCAGCACGAGGGACAGTCGGACCGGGGAGCTGTTTTTT. Its protein is CASSTRDSRTGELFF.